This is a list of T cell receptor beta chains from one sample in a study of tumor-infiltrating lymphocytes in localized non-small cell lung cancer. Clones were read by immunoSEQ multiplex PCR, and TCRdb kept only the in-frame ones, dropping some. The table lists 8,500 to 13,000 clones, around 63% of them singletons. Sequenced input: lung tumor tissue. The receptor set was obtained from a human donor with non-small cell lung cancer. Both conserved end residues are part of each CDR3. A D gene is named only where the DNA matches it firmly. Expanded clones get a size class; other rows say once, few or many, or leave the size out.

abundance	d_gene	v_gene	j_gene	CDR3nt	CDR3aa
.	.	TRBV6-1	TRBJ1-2	TGTGCCAGCAGTGAGGAGGTCAGCCTTTATGGCTACACCTTC	CASSEEVSLYGYTF
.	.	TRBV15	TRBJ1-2	TGTGCCACCAGCATTGGGACGGACTATGGCTACACCTTC	CATSIGTDYGYTF
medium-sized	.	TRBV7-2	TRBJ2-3	TGTGCCAGCAGCTTAGTCGCAGGGACAGATACGCAGTATTTT	CASSLVAGTDTQYF
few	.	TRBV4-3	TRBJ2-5	TGCGCCAGCAGCCAAGATAGTAGCGCGGGTGGCGGCGAGACCCAGTACTTC	CASSQDSSAGGGETQYF
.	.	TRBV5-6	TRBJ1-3	TGTGCCAGCAGCTTGGTGTATGGTACGACGGGCCCTGGAAACACCATATATTTT	CASSLVYGTTGPGNTIYF
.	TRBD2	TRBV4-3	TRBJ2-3	TGCGCCAGCAGCCAAGAATTAGCGGGAGGGTTCGATACGCAGTATTTT	CASSQELAGGFDTQYF
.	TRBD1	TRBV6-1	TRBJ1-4	TGTGCCAGCAGTGGCGACAGGGTCGGCACTAATGAAAAACTGTTTTTT	CASSGDRVGTNEKLFF
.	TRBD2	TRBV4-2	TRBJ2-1	TGTGCCAGCAGCCCTCTAGCGGATTACAATGAGCAGTTCTTC	CASSPLADYNEQFF
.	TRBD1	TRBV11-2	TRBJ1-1	TGTGCCAGCAGCTTAGTCAGGGGGGTGACTGAAGCTTTCTTT	CASSLVRGVTEAFF
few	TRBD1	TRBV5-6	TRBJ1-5	TGTGCCAGCAGCATCGGCGGGACAGGTTTCAATCAGCCCCAGCATTTT	CASSIGGTGFNQPQHF
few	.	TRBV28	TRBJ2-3	TGTGCCAGCAGTGGGTTAGGGGAAAGCACAGATACGCAGTATTTT	CASSGLGESTDTQYF
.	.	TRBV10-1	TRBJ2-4	TGCGCCAGCAGCGCATCGGGATGGGAAAACATTCAGTACTTC	CASSASGWENIQYF
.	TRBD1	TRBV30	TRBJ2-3	TGTGCCTCAGAGCAGGGGGTCGGGGCGCAGTATTTT	CASEQGVGAQYF
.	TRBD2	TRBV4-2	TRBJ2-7	TGTGCCAGCAGCCAAGATCTTGCGGGAGGCTACGCTACGAGGCAGTACTTC	CASSQDLAGGYATRQYF
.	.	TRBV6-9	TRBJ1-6	TGTGCCAGCAGTTACTCGCGTCAGCTTAATTCACCCCTCCACTTT	CASSYSRQLNSPLHF
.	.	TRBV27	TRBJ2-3	TGTGCCAGCGGCATAACAACGCAGTATTTT	CASGITTQYF
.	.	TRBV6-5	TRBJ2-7	TGTGCCAGCAGTTACTCGAGGGATACAGGCTACGAGCAGTACTTC	CASSYSRDTGYEQYF
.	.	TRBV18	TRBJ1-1	TGTGCCAGCTCACCAGGGGTTGGGACTGAAGCTTTCTTT	CASSPGVGTEAFF
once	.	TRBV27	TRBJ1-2	TGTGCCAGCAGTTTCCAAGGGGGGTATGGCTACACCTTC	CASSFQGGYGYTF
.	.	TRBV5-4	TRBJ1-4	TGTGCCAGCAGCTTGGATAGGGTTGAAAAACTGTTTTTT	CASSLDRVEKLFF
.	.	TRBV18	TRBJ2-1	TGTGCCAGCTCACCACAGGGCTATGAGCAGTTCTTC	CASSPQGYEQFF
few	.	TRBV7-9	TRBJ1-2	TGTGCCAGCAGCTTTTCGGGGAAGTATGGCTACACCTTC	CASSFSGKYGYTF
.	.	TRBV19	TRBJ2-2	TGTGCCAGTAGTATGATACAGGGGAACACCGGGGAGCTGTTTTTT	CASSMIQGNTGELFF
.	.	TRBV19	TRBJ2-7	TGTGCCAGTAGTAGCAAACAGGACTACGAGCAGTACTTC	CASSSKQDYEQYF
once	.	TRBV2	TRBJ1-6	TGTGCCAGCAGCGTTGGCAGGGGCGTAGATTCACCCCTCCACTTT	CASSVGRGVDSPLHF
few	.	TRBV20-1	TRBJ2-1	TGCAGTGCTCCTCTCTACAATGAGCAGTTCTTC	CSAPLYNEQFF
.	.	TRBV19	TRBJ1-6	TGTGCCAGTAGTGTCCAGGGGCTTAATTCACCCCTCCACTTT	CASSVQGLNSPLHF
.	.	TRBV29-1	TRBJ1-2	TGCAGCGTTGATGACCCCGACAGCTTCTATGGCTACACCTTC	CSVDDPDSFYGYTF
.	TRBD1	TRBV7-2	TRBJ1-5	TGTGCCAGCAGCTTACGGTCGGTTGGATTGGGACAGGGAAGCCAGCCCCAGCATTTT	CASSLRSVGLGQGSQPQHF
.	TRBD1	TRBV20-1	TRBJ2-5	TGCAGTGCTACTGGACAGGCCCCCCAGTACTTC	CSATGQAPQYF
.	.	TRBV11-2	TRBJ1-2	TGTGCCAGCAGCTTATTTCCGTCTCGCTACACCTTC	CASSLFPSRYTF
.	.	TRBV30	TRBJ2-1	TGTGCCTGGAGTGTGGGTCTAGCGCTGAATGAGCAGTTCTTC	CAWSVGLALNEQFF
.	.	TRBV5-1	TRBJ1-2	TGCGCCAGCAGCTTGCGGCACGGAAACGAGTATGGCTACACCTTC	CASSLRHGNEYGYTF
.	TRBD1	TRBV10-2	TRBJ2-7	TGCGCCAGCAGTGGGCCGGGACAGGGGGCGACAACCTACGAGCAGTACTTC	CASSGPGQGATTYEQYF
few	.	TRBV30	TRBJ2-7	TGTGCCTGGAGGGGATTGGGACAGCAGTACTTC	CAWRGLGQQYF
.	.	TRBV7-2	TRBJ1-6	TGTGCCAGCAGCTTGTATCGGACAGAAAATAATTCACCCCTCCACTTT	CASSLYRTENNSPLHF
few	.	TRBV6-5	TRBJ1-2	TGTGCCAGCAGTTTGAAACGGGACGGGCCATACACCTTC	CASSLKRDGPYTF
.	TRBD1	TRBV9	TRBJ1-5	TGTGCCAGCAGCGTAGGACAGGGCGAAAATCAGCCCCAGCATTTT	CASSVGQGENQPQHF
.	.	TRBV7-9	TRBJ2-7	TGTGCCAGCAGCCTCAGCGGAACGACCTCCTACGAGCAGTACTTC	CASSLSGTTSYEQYF
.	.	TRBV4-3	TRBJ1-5	TGCGCCAGCAGCCAAGATAGCAATCAGCCCCAGCATTTT	CASSQDSNQPQHF
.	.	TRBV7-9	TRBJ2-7	TGTGCCAGCAGGGGGGGACAGACCTCCTACGAGCAGTACTTC	CASRGGQTSYEQYF
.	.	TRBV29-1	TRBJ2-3	TGCAGCGTTGTTGATCAGGGGCCAGATACGCAGTATTTT	CSVVDQGPDTQYF
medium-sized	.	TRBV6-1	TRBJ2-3	TGTGCCAGCAGTGAAAGTGGAGGGGGTACGCAGTATTTT	CASSESGGGTQYF
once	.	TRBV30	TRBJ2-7	TGTGCCTGGAGCGGAACCGGGACGGGTATCGGGCAGTACTTC	CAWSGTGTGIGQYF
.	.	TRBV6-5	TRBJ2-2	TGTGCCAGCAGTTACGCCCGGACCGGGGAGCTGTTTTTT	CASSYARTGELFF
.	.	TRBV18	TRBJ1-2	TGTGCCAGCTCACGGTGGGAGTATGGCTACACCTTC	CASSRWEYGYTF
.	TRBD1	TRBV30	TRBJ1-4	TGTGCCTGGACAGGGGGCGGTGATGAAAAACTGTTTTTT	CAWTGGGDEKLFF
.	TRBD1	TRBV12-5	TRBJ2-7	TGTGCTAGTGGCACCACTCGACAGGGGGGTTCCTACGAGCAGTACTTC	CASGTTRQGGSYEQYF